Listed below are T cell receptor beta chains from one sample, sequenced in a study of shared clonotypes between healthy human individuals. Profiled with immunoSEQ multiplex PCR; TCRdb holds only in-frame clones, not every one. The table lists about 1.5 million clones, roughly 96% of them singletons. The material sequenced was naive CD4+ T cells sorted from blood. These receptors originate from a man younger than 45 in good health. Both conserved end residues are part of each CDR3. Each record gives: clone size, D gene, J gene, V gene, CDR3 protein, CDR3 DNA. A D gene is named only where the DNA matches it firmly. Expanded clones get a size class; other rows say once, few or many, or leave the size out.

>-|TRBD2|TRBJ2-7|TRBV7-9
CASSSSTSGTPYEQYF
TGTGCCAGCAGCTCCTCGACTAGCGGGACTCCCTACGAGCAGTACTTC
>-|TRBD1|TRBJ1-1|TRBV6-5
CASSIPTGTEAFF
TGTGCCAGCAGTATACCGACAGGGACTGAAGCTTTCTTT
>-|-|TRBJ1-1|TRBV19
CASSIIGSEAFF
TGTGCCAGTAGTATAATAGGCTCTGAAGCTTTCTTT
>-|TRBD2|TRBJ2-2|TRBV30
CAWSSLAGSTGELFF
TGTGCCTGGAGTTCCCTAGCGGGAAGTACCGGGGAGCTGTTTTTT
>once|TRBD1|TRBJ2-3|TRBV19
CASRLRQGNTDTQYF
TGTGCCAGTAGGCTAAGACAGGGGAACACAGATACGCAGTATTTT
>-|TRBD1|TRBJ1-2|TRBV9
CASSVPQGGGYGYTF
TGTGCCAGCAGCGTCCCCCAGGGGGGTGGGTATGGCTACACCTTC
>-|TRBD2|TRBJ2-1|TRBV7-2
CASSQGLAGARHNEQFF
TGTGCCAGCAGCCAGGGACTAGCGGGAGCACGACACAATGAGCAGTTCTTC
>-|-|TRBJ2-5|TRBV30
CAWSVGGVETQYF
TGTGCCTGGAGTGTAGGGGGGGTGGAGACCCAGTACTTC
>-|TRBD1|TRBJ2-6|TRBV28
CASSPHRGPGSGANVLTF
TGTGCCAGCAGCCCTCACAGGGGGCCGGGGTCTGGGGCCAACGTCCTGACTTTC
>few|-|TRBJ2-3|TRBV9
CASSVAVDTQYF
TGTGCCAGCAGCGTAGCGGTAGATACGCAGTATTTT
>few|-|TRBJ1-3|TRBV18
CASSAGFSSGNTIYF
TGTGCCAGCTCAGCGGGGTTTAGCTCTGGAAACACCATATATTTT
>-|TRBD2|TRBJ2-1|TRBV7-9
CASSLLGLGDEQFF
TGTGCCAGCAGCTTACTGGGACTAGGCGATGAGCAGTTCTTC
>-|TRBD2|TRBJ2-7|TRBV29-1
CSVEDEAGIYEQYF
TGCAGCGTTGAAGATGAAGCGGGGATCTACGAGCAGTACTTC
>once|-|TRBJ2-2|TRBV2
CASSERWGIANTGELFF
TGTGCCAGCAGTGAACGTTGGGGGATCGCGAACACCGGGGAGCTGTTTTTT
>-|-|TRBJ2-4|TRBV5-4
CASSDELAKNIQYF
TGTGCCAGCAGCGATGAATTAGCCAAAAACATTCAGTACTTC
>-|-|TRBJ1-2|TRBV19
CASSIEGGRENGGGYTF
TGTGCCAGTAGTATAGAGGGGGGCAGGGAAAATGGCGGTGGCTACACCTTC
>-|-|TRBJ2-7|TRBV19
CASSITGSSYEQYF
TGTGCCAGTAGTATAACGGGAAGCTCCTACGAGCAGTACTTC
>-|TRBD2|TRBJ2-7|TRBV6-5
CASKSGLAGYEQYF
TGTGCCAGCAAATCCGGACTAGCGGGATACGAGCAGTACTTC
>-|-|TRBJ2-3|TRBV6-6
CASSLTDTQYF
TGTGCCAGCAGTTTAACAGATACGCAGTATTTT
>-|TRBD1|TRBJ2-1|TRBV28
CATGQAINEQFF
TGTGCCACGGGACAGGCCATAAATGAGCAGTTCTTC
>-|-|TRBJ1-5|TRBV28
CASSLGGSRNQPQHF
TGTGCCAGCAGTTTAGGAGGGTCCCGCAATCAGCCCCAGCATTTT
>-|TRBD2|TRBJ2-1|TRBV27
CASSLSSREVHNEQFF
TGTGCCAGCAGTTTATCGTCCCGGGAGGTACACAATGAGCAGTTCTTC
>-|-|TRBJ2-7|TRBV29-1
CSVQLYRDYEQYF
TGCAGCGTACAACTTTACCGGGACTACGAGCAGTACTTC